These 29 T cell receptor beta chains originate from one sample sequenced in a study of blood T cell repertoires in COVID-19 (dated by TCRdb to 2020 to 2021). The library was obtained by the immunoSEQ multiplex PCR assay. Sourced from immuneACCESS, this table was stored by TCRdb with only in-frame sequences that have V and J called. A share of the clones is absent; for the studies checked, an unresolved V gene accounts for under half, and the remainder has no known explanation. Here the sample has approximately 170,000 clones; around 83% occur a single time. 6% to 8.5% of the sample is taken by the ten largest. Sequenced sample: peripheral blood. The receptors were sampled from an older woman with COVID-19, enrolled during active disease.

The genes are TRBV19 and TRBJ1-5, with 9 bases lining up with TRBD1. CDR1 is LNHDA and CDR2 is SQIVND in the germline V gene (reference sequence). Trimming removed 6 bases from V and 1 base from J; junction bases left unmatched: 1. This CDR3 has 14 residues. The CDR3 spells CASRDRGSNQPQHF. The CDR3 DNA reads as TGTGCCAGTAGGGACAGGGGAAGCAATCAGCCCCAGCATTTT. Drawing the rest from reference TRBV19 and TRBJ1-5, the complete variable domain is DGGITQSPKYLFRKEGQNVTLSCEQNLNHDAMYWYRQDPGQGLRLIYYSQIVNDFQKGDIAEGYSVSREKKESFPLTVTSAQKNPTAFYLCASRDRGSNQPQHFGDGTRLSIL.

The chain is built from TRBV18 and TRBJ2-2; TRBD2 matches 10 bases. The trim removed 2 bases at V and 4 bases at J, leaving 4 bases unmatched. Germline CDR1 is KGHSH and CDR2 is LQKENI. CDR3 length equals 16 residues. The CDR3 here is CASSPGLAGATGELFF. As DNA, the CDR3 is TGTGCCAGCTCACCAGGGCTAGCGGGAGCCACCGGGGAGCTGTTTTTT.

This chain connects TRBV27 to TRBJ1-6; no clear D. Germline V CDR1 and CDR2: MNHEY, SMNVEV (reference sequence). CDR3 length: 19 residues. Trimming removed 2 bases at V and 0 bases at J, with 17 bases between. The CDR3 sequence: CASSLGPGRLSSYNSPLHF. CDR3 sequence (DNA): TGTGCCAGCAGTTTAGGCCCCGGGAGGCTGAGCTCCTATAATTCACCCCTCCACTTT.

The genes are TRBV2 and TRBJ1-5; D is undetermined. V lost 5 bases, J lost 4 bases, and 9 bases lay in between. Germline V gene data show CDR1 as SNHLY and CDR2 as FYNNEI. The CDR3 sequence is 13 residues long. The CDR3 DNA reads TGTGCCAGCAGTAGACAAGAGAATCAGCCCCAGCATTTT. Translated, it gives CASSRQENQPQHF.

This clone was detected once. CDR3 sequence reads: CAWSIDPPSEQFF. The CDR3 region has the DNA TGTGCCTGGAGTATAGATCCTCCTTCGGAGCAGTTCTTC. The chain combines TRBV30 with TRBJ2-1, with D unresolved. The CDR3 runs to 13 residues. Germline lookup yields CDR1 GTSNPN and CDR2 SVGIG (reference sequence). V was pared by 2 bases and J by 10 bases, with 15 bases between. Full variable domain (rest looked up from reference TRBV30 and TRBJ2-1): SQTIHQWPATLVQPVGSPLSLECTVEGTSNPNLYWYRQAAGRGLQLLFYSVGIGQISSEVPQNLSASRPQDRQFILSSKKLLLSDSGFYLCAWSIDPPSEQFFGPGTRLTVL.

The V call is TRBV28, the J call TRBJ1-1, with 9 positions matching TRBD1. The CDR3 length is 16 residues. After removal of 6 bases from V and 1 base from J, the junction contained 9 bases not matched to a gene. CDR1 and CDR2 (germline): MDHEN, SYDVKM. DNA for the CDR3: TGTGCCAGCAGCATACGGAAGGGACAGGGGAACACTGAAGCTTTCTTT. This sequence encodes CASSIRKGQGNTEAFF.

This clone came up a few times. This CDR3 reads CASSLVGTAETQYF. In DNA form, the CDR3 reads TGTGCCAGCAGCTTAGTCGGGACAGCAGAGACCCAGTACTTC. This chain links TRBV7-2 with TRBJ2-5; 7 bases fit TRBD1. The CDR3 contains 14 residues. The J segment lost 4 bases and the V segment lost 1 base, leaving 3 bases of the junction unmatched. Germline V gene data show CDR1 as SGHTA and CDR2 as FQGNSA.

CDR3 bases: TGTGCCAGCAGCGTCAGGGGCGCCGGAAACACCATATATTTT. Amino acids: CASSVRGAGNTIYF. V is TRBV9 and J is TRBJ1-3, with D perhaps matching TRBD1 (6 bases). V was trimmed by 2 bases and J by 4 bases, leaving 10 bases between them. Per germline, CDR1 SGDLS and CDR2 YYNGEE. The CDR3 extends over 14 amino acids.

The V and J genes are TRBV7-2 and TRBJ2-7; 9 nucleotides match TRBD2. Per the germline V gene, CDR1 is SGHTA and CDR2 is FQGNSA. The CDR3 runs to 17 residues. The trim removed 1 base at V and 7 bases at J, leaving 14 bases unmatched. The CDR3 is CASSLEKGAGGLREQYF. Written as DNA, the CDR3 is TGTGCCAGCAGCTTAGAGAAAGGAGCGGGAGGTCTAAGGGAGCAGTACTTC.

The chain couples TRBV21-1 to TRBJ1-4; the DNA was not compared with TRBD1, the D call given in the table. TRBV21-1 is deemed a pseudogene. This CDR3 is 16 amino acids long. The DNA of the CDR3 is TGTGCCAGCAGCTCTCAACCGGGACAGACTAATGAAAAACTGTTTTTT. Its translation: CASSSQPGQTNEKLFF.

The CDR3 loop is CASNPGLAGYQTQYF. CDR3 bases: TGTGCCAGCAACCCGGGACTAGCGGGGTACCAGACCCAGTACTTC. The chain uses TRBV5-8 and TRBJ2-5; 13 bases map to TRBD2. This CDR3 has 15 amino acids. Germline-derived CDR1 and CDR2 are SGHTS and YDEGEE. Losses at the gene ends were 6 bases for V and 6 bases for J; bases not matched to a gene: 8.

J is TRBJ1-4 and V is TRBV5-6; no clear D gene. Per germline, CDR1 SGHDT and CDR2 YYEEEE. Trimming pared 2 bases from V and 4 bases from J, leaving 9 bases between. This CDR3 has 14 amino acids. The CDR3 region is CASSLRALNEKLFF. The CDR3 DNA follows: TGTGCCAGCAGCTTAAGAGCCCTTAATGAAAAACTGTTTTTT. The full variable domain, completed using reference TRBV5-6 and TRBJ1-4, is DAGVTQSPTHLIKTRGQQVTLRCSPKSGHDTVSWYQQALGQGPQFIFQYYEEEERQRGNFPDRFSGHQFPNYSSELNVNALLLGDSALYLCASSLRALNEKLFFGSGTQLSVL.

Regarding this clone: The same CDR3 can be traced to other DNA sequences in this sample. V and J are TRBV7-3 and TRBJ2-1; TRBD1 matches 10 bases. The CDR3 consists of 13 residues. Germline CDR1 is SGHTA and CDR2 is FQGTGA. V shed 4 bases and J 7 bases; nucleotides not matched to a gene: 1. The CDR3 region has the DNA TGTGCCAGCAGCTCGGGACAGGGGAATGAGCAGTTCTTC. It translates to CASSSGQGNEQFF.

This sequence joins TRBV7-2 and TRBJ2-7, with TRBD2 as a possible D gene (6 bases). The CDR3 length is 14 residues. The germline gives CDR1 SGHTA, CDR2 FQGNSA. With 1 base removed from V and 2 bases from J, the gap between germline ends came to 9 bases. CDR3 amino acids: CASSLGGIAYEQYF. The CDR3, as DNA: TGTGCCAGCAGCTTAGGCGGGATAGCCTACGAGCAGTACTTC. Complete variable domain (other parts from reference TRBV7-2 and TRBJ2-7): GAGVSQSPSNKVTEKGKDVELRCDPISGHTALYWYRQSLGQGLEFLIYFQGNSAPDKSGLPSDRFSAERTGGSVSTLTIQRTQQEDSAVYLCASSLGGIAYEQYFGPGTRLTVT.

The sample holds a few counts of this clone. CDR3 bases: TGCAGTGCTAGTAGAGAGGGAGCCTCTGGAAACACCATATATTTT. Encoded protein: CSASREGASGNTIYF. The chain employs TRBV20-1 and TRBJ1-3, with no clear D. Germline values: CDR1 DFQATT, CDR2 SNEGSKA (reference sequence). V was pared by 3 bases and J by 0 bases, with 12 bases between. The CDR3 runs to 15 residues.

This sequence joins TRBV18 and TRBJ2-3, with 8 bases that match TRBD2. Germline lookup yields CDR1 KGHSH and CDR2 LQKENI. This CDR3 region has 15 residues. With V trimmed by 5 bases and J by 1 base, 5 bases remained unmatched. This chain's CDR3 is CASSTEGLGTDTQYF. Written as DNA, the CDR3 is TGTGCCAGCTCAACCGAGGGACTAGGCACAGATACGCAGTATTTT.

The CDR3 here is CASSPDRTSSEQYF. CDR3 DNA: TGTGCCAGCAGTCCAGACCGGACTAGTTCCGAGCAGTACTTC. This rearrangement joins TRBV6-2 or TRBV6-3 to TRBJ2-7, with TRBD2 identical over 7 bases. V lost 5 bases and J lost 6; bases outside the gene matches: 10. CDR1 is MNHEY and CDR2 is SVGEGT in the germline V gene. CDR3 length equals 14 residues.

The CDR3 spells CASSLSARLAGAQYF. The CDR3 DNA is TGTGCCAGCAGCTTAAGCGCTCGGCTCGCGGGAGCCCAGTACTTC. V is TRBV7-2 and J is TRBJ2-5; 7 bases agree with TRBD2. The CDR3 spans 15 residues. V trimming: 2 bases; J trimming: 9 bases; junction bases outside the gene matches: 12. From germline, CDR1 is SGHTA and CDR2 FQGNSA.

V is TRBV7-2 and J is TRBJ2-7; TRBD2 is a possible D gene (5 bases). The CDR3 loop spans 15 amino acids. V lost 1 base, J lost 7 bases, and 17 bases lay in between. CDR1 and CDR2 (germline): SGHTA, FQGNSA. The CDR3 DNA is TGTGCCAGCAGCTTAGGTAACCAGCGGAGTAAGGAGCAGTACTTC. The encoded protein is CASSLGNQRSKEQYF.

The CDR3 reads CASSLVFEAFF. The DNA of the CDR3 is TGTGCCAGCAGCTTAGTCTTTGAAGCTTTCTTT. This chain uses TRBV7-8 with TRBJ1-1, with D uncertain. Deletions cut 1 base from V and 7 bases from J, with 4 bases between. Per germline, CDR1 SGHVS and CDR2 FQNEAQ. The CDR3 has 11 amino acids.

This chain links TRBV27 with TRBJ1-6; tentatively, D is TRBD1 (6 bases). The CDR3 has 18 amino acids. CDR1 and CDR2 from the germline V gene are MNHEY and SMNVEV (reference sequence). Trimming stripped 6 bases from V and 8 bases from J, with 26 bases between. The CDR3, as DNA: TGTGCCAGCAGGCCGCTGAGTTCGGGGGGCCTAGTCCATTCACCCCTCCACTTT. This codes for CASRPLSSGGLVHSPLHF.

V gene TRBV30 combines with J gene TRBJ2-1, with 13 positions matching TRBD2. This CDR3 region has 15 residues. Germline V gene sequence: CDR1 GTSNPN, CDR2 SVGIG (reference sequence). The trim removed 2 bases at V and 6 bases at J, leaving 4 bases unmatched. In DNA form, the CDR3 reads TGTGCCTGGAGTCCGGGACTAGCGGGACTCAATGAGCAGTTCTTC. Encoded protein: CAWSPGLAGLNEQFF.

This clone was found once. For the CDR3, the DNA is TGCAGCGTTGAAGTCAATAACTACCAAGTTACGCAGTATTTT. Its protein product is CSVEVNNYQVTQYF. The chain couples TRBV29-1 to TRBJ2-3; no firm D call. The CDR3 length is 14 residues. V was trimmed by 1 base and J by 8 bases, leaving 16 bases between them. CDR1 and CDR2 (germline): SQVTM, ANQGSEA.

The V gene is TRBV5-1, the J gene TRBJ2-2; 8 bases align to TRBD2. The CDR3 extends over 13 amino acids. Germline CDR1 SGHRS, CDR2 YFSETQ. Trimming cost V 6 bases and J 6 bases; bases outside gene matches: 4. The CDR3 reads CASNSGSPGELFF. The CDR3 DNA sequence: TGCGCCAGCAACAGCGGGAGTCCCGGGGAGCTGTTTTTT.

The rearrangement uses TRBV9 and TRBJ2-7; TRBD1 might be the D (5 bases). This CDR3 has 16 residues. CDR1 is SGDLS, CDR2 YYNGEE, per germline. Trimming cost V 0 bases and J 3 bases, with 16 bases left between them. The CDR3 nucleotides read TGTGCCAGCAGCGTAGGCCCGACAGTCAGCAGCTACGAGCAGTACTTC. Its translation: CASSVGPTVSSYEQYF.

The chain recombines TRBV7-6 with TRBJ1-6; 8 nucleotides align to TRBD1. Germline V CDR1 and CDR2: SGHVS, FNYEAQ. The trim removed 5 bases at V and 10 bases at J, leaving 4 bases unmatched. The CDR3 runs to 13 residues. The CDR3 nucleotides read TGTGCCAGCAGCCCGGACAGGGAATCACCCCTCCACTTT. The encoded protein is CASSPDRESPLHF.

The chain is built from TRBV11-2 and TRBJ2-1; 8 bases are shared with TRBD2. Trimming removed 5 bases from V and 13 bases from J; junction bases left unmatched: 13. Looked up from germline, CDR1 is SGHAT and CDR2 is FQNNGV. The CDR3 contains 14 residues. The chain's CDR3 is CASSISPGGVGQFF. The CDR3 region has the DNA TGTGCCAGCAGCATCTCCCCGGGGGGGGTAGGCCAGTTCTTC.

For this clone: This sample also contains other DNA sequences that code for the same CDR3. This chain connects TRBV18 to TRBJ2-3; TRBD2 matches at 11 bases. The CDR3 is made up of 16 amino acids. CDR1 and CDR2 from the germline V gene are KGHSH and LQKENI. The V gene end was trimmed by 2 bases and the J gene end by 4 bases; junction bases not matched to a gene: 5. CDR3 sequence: CASSPSIAGGPDTQYF. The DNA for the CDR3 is TGTGCCAGCTCACCATCCATAGCGGGAGGGCCAGATACGCAGTATTTT.

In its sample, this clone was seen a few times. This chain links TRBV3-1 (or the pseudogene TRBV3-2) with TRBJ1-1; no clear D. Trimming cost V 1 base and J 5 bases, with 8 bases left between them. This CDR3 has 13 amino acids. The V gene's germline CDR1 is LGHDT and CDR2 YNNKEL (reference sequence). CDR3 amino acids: CASSQVTRTEAFF. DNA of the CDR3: TGTGCCAGCAGCCAAGTTACACGAACTGAAGCTTTCTTT.